Below, 26 T cell receptor beta chains from the same sample are listed, as sequenced in a study of low-dose radiotherapy and immunotherapy resistance in tumors. Noted time point: before trial treatment. Gene-specific TRAV and TRBV primers were used for first-strand cDNA, covering alpha and beta chains. Using a constant-region primer together with a V-primer adapter, TCRs were subjected to 20 to 25 PCR cycles of amplification. TCRdb analysed the reads with MiXCR anew, one entry per CDR3 protein. The profile covers approximately 84,000 distinct CDR3 sequences, with about a sixth appearing a single time and less than 3.5% taken by the ten largest. Sequenced material: PBMCs, taken before treatment. The receptors shown here come from a male donor with prostate cancer.

This clonotype was found a few times. The chain combines TRBV26 with TRBJ1-1. TRBV26 is reported as a pseudogene. The CDR3 extends over 13 amino acids. CDR3 nucleotide sequence: TGTGCCAGCAGCTCCACCGCGACATTTGAAGCTTTCTTT. This encodes CASSSTATFEAFF.

This clonotype was found many times. The chain joins TRBV7-2 to TRBJ2-1; a weak D match, TRBD2 (6 bases). Germline-derived CDR1 and CDR2 are SGHTA and FQGNSA. Trimming shortened V by 4 bases and J by 6 bases, and 13 bases separated the two germline ends. The CDR3 sequence is 14 residues long. The CDR3 nucleotides read TGTGCCAGCAGCTCGGGACCGCGGGGCAATGAGCAGTTCTTC. Protein sequence: CASSSGPRGNEQFF.

This clonotype was found many times. This chain links TRBV25-1 with TRBJ2-1; 9 bases line up with TRBD1. Trimming cost V 8 bases and J 4 bases; bases outside gene matches: 6. Germline CDR1 is MGHDK and CDR2 is SYGVNS. The CDR3 is made up of 14 amino acids. CDR3 sequence (DNA): TGTGCCAGCGACGACAGGGGGGATTACAATGAGCAGTTCTTC. Encoded protein: CASDDRGDYNEQFF.

The rearrangement uses TRBV6-6 and TRBJ2-5, with 12 bases aligning to TRBD2. The germline V gene encodes CDR1 MNHNY and CDR2 SVGAGI (reference sequence). The CDR3 has 15 residues. The V segment lost 5 bases and the J segment 2 bases; nucleotides outside the gene matches: 3. DNA for the CDR3: TGTGCCAGCAGTGACCTAGCGGGGGGGCAAGAGACCCAGTACTTC. It yields the protein CASSDLAGGQETQYF.

The DNA of the CDR3 is TGTGCCAGGGACAACAGACATGTGACCTACGAGCAGTACTTC. Translated, it gives CARDNRHVTYEQYF. The chain couples TRBV19 to TRBJ2-7, with D perhaps TRBD1 (5 bases). In germline, CDR1 is LNHDA, CDR2 SQIVND (reference sequence). The CDR3 runs 14 residues. Trimming took off 9 bases at V and 2 bases at J, with 17 bases between the two ends. The full variable domain, rest sourced from reference TRBV19 and TRBJ2-7, is DGGITQSPKYLFRKEGQNVTLSCEQNLNHDAMYWYRQDPGQGLRLIYYSQIVNDFQKGDIAEGYSVSREKKESFPLTVTSAQKNPTAFYLCARDNRHVTYEQYFGPGTRLTVT.

The V call is TRBV18, the J call TRBJ2-1, with TRBD2 matching 12 bases. Trimming at V came to 0 bases and at J to 5 bases, leaving 8 bases not matched to a gene. The CDR3 runs 18 residues. The germline V gene has CDR1 KGHSH and CDR2 LQKENI. In DNA, the CDR3 is TGTGCCAGCTCACCACCAACGGTACTAGCGGGGGGCGACAATGAGCAGTTCTTC. Translating gives CASSPPTVLAGGDNEQFF. The variable domain in full, with the rest retrieved from reference TRBV18 and TRBJ2-1, is NAGVMQNPRHLVRRRGQEARLRCSPMKGHSHVYWYRQLPEEGLKFMVYLQKENIIDESGMPKERFSAEFPKEGPSILRIQQVVRGDSAAYFCASSPPTVLAGGDNEQFFGPGTRLTVL.

This clonotype has at least ten counts. The CDR3 bases are TGTGCCAGCAGTACCCGGGCAGGCATCTACGAGCAGTACTTC. It codes for CASSTRAGIYEQYF. The chain employs TRBV6-2 or TRBV6-3 and TRBJ2-7; unclear D gene. The V end was cut by 5 bases, the J end by 3 bases, with 14 bases between. The CDR3 length is 14 residues. Germline loops: CDR1 MNHEY, CDR2 SVGEGT.

The table lists this clonotype with many counts. The chain couples TRBV7-2 to TRBJ2-2, with D unclear. Germline V gene lookup returns CDR1 SGHTA and CDR2 FQGNSA. Trimming removed 2 bases from V and 3 bases from J, with 7 bases in between. This CDR3 contains 14 residues. The CDR3, as DNA: TGTGCCAGCAGCTTATCAGGCTACACCGGGGAGCTGTTTTTT. Its translation is CASSLSGYTGELFF.

In its sample, this clonotype was seen many times. The chain employs TRBV4-2 and TRBJ2-3; D ambiguous. CDR3 size: 15 residues. Looked up from germline, CDR1 is LGHNA and CDR2 is YNFKEQ. The V and J ends lost 4 bases and 3 bases respectively, with 14 bases between them. CDR3 region: CASSPTYPSTDTQYF. CDR3 nucleotide sequence: TGTGCCAGCAGCCCCACGTACCCCTCTACAGATACGCAGTATTTT.

This clonotype was seen ten or more times. The CDR3 sequence is CASSPRGANTGELFF. As DNA, the CDR3 is TGTGCCAGCAGCCCAAGGGGGGCTAACACCGGGGAGCTGTTTTTT. The chain recombines TRBV9 with TRBJ2-2; D may match TRBD1 or TRBD2 (6 bases each). The CDR3 has 15 residues. The germline V gene encodes CDR1 SGDLS and CDR2 YYNGEE. Trimming took 4 bases from V and 2 from J, leaving 12 bases between them.

This clonotype was observed at least ten times. V is TRBV4-2 and J is TRBJ2-4; a possible D gene is TRBD1 (5 bases). The V and J ends lost 0 bases and 7 bases respectively, with 13 bases between them. This CDR3 contains 15 residues. The germline gives CDR1 LGHNA, CDR2 YNFKEQ. CDR3 residues: CASSQDPGFENIQYF. In DNA form, the CDR3 reads TGTGCCAGCAGCCAAGACCCAGGGTTTGAGAACATTCAGTACTTC.

A note on this clonotype: Since a much larger clone is just one base distant, this may be a read error. The rearrangement uses TRBV30 and TRBJ1-2; D might be TRBD1 (5 bases). The CDR3 runs 16 residues. Trimming removed 0 bases at V and 8 bases at J, with 22 bases between. Looked up from germline, CDR1 is GTSNPN and CDR2 is SVGIG (reference sequence). Here the CDR3 reads CAWSVLRQGLMRGYTF. Written as DNA, the CDR3 is TGTGCCTGGAGTGTACTTCGGCAGGGATTGATGAGAGGCTACACCTTC.

This clonotype was recorded at least ten times. V and J are TRBV3-1 and TRBJ1-1, with D maybe TRBD1 (5 bases). The CDR3 consists of 15 residues. Looked up from germline, CDR1 is LGHDT and CDR2 is YNNKEL (reference sequence). Trimming removed 0 bases at V and 7 bases at J, with 15 bases between. CDR3 in amino acids: CASSQDIGGENEAFF. DNA of the CDR3: TGTGCCAGCAGCCAAGATATCGGGGGGGAAAATGAAGCTTTCTTT.

The chain joins TRBV6-2 or TRBV6-3 to TRBJ2-7; D ambiguous. V was trimmed by 0 bases and J by 5 bases, leaving 8 bases between them. The CDR3 covers 13 residues. Per the germline V gene, CDR1 is MNHEY and CDR2 is SVGEGT. The CDR3 bases are TGTGCCAGCAGTTACTCTCGAAGTCACGAGCAGTACTTC. Translating gives CASSYSRSHEQYF.

At least ten counts were recorded for this clonotype. CDR3 sequence: CSARDRSYEQYF. As DNA, the CDR3 is TGCAGTGCTAGAGACCGTTCCTACGAGCAGTACTTC. V gene TRBV20-1 combines with J gene TRBJ2-7; D gene ambiguous. Germline assignment: CDR1 DFQATT and CDR2 SNEGSKA (reference sequence). V shed 0 bases and J shed 1 base, with 4 bases lying between them. CDR3 length equals 12 residues.

This clonotype was seen a handful of times. The chain is built from TRBV12-5 and TRBJ2-5; D may match TRBD1 or TRBD2 (5 bases each). Per germline, CDR1 LGHNT and CDR2 FRNRAP. The CDR3 has 14 residues. V was trimmed by 6 bases and J by 2 bases, leaving 13 bases between them. The CDR3 loop reads CASGDGARQETQYF. DNA of the CDR3: TGTGCTAGTGGGGACGGGGCCCGACAAGAGACCCAGTACTTC.

V usage is TRBV27 and J usage is TRBJ2-5; 7 nucleotides match TRBD2. This CDR3 spans 13 amino acids. With V trimmed by 4 bases and J by 2 bases, 1 base remained unmatched. Germline CDR1 is MNHEY and CDR2 is SMNVEV (reference sequence). CDR3 in amino acids: CASSWGGQETQYF. DNA of the CDR3: TGTGCCAGCAGTTGGGGGGGACAAGAGACCCAGTACTTC.

The chain recombines TRBV20-1 with TRBJ2-5; D may correspond to TRBD1 or TRBD2 (5 bases each). V shed 3 bases and J shed 4 bases, with 9 bases lying between them. CDR1 and CDR2 from the germline V gene are DFQATT and SNEGSKA (reference sequence). The CDR3 sequence is 12 residues long. CDR3 region: CSASQGTETQYF. The CDR3 DNA is TGCAGTGCTAGTCAAGGGACAGAGACCCAGTACTTC.

This clonotype occurred many times. The rearrangement uses TRBV2 and TRBJ2-1, with a possible D match to TRBD1 (7 bases). Germline values: CDR1 SNHLY, CDR2 FYNNEI. V was clipped by 6 bases and J by 10 bases, with 13 bases between them. The CDR3 sequence is 12 residues long. The CDR3 nucleotides are TGTGCCAGCAGCGCGGGGACAGAAGAGCAGTTCTTC. Translated: CASSAGTEEQFF.

This clonotype has ten or more counts. The V call is TRBV29-1, the J call TRBJ2-7; D call uncertain. Germline V gene sequence: CDR1 SQVTM, CDR2 ANQGSEA. V gave up 5 bases and J gave up 2 bases, with 16 bases separating them. The CDR3 has 14 amino acids. The CDR3 coding sequence is TGCAGCGTTCATGGGCAGGCTAACCCCTACGAGCAGTACTTC. Translation: CSVHGQANPYEQYF.

Notes on this clonotype: This is likely an artifact of a read error, given a far larger clone one base away. The genes are TRBV12-3 or TRBV12-4 and TRBJ2-5; D perhaps matches TRBD2 (7 bases). The CDR3 runs to 15 residues. V shed 0 bases and J shed 2 bases, with 10 bases lying between them. The CDR3 coding sequence is TGTGCCAGCAGTTTAGCGGGGGGGCTTCAAGAGACCCAGTACTTC. The encoded protein is CASSLAGGLQETQYF.

The table lists this clonotype with many counts. This chain joins TRBV7-9 and TRBJ2-7, with 9 bases fitting TRBD1. Germline trimming cut 5 bases from V and 1 base from J; bases unmatched to any gene: 6. Germline V CDR1 and CDR2: SEHNR, FQNEAQ (reference sequence). This CDR3 spans 15 amino acids. CDR3 DNA sequence: TGTGCCAGCAGCGCCCGGGACAGGGCGTCCTACGAGCAGTACTTC. Protein: CASSARDRASYEQYF.

This clonotype was recorded at least ten times. This chain joins TRBV7-2 and TRBJ2-5; tentatively, D is TRBD2 (6 bases). CDR3 length: 15 residues. Between the trimmed V and J ends, which lost 6 bases and 4 bases, there was a span of 18 bases. Germline V gene lookup returns CDR1 SGHTA and CDR2 FQGNSA. DNA of the CDR3: TGTGCCAGCAGACCTATGGGGGACTCAAGAGAGACCCAGTACTTC. Protein product: CASRPMGDSRETQYF.

This clonotype was seen at least ten times. This chain uses TRBV6-6 with TRBJ2-3; D may correspond to TRBD1 or TRBD2 (5 bases each). V was cut by 7 bases and J by 0 bases, with 8 bases left in between. CDR3 length equals 13 residues. Looked up from germline, CDR1 is MNHNY and CDR2 is SVGAGI (reference sequence). Here the CDR3 DNA reads TGTGCCAGCAAGTGGGACAGCACAGATACGCAGTATTTT. It encodes CASKWDSTDTQYF.

This clonotype has a handful of counts. No DNA is shown, since the ends of the CDR3 on it are uncertain; the CDR3 is the one TCRdb lists. This rearrangement joins TRBV13 to TRBJ2-2; the table's D call TRBD1 went unverified against the DNA. The CDR3 is 16 amino acids in total, end residues counted. Germline-derived CDR1 and CDR2 are PRHDT and FYEKMQ (reference sequence). CDR3: CASSFLDRDTGELFFF.

This clonotype was recorded many times. This chain joins TRBV2 and TRBJ2-4; the D is unclear. Germline values: CDR1 SNHLY, CDR2 FYNNEI. The germline V and J ends were trimmed by 3 bases and 9 bases, with 9 bases remaining between them. CDR3 length: 12 residues. The CDR3 loop reads CASSDRFGIQYF. CDR3 nucleotide sequence: TGTGCCAGCAGTGACAGGTTTGGCATTCAGTACTTC.